Listed below are T cell receptor beta chains from one sample, sequenced in a study of T-cell memory formation after mild COVID-19. Using its own MiXCR run on the 5' RACE reads, TCRdb lists one record per CDR3 protein. The table lists tens of thousands of distinct CDR3 sequences, over 6.5% of them singletons. Sequencing was done on a sample of PBMCs or a T cell subset sorted from them (not recorded which). These receptors all come from an adult who had mild COVID-19 (a few samples of this study predate the infection). Cell type and time point are not known. Both conserved end residues are part of each CDR3. The D gene is left open where the match is weak. The size entry is marked missing in some rows and otherwise reads once, few, many or a size class.

>few|.|TRBV27|TRBJ2-2
CASSFRGPRQGGTGELFF
TGTGCCAGCAGTTTCCGCGGCCCCCGACAGGGAGGGACCGGGGAGCTGTTTTTT
>few|.|TRBV11-2|TRBJ1-2
CASSSPALRDGYTF
TGTGCCAGCAGCTCGCCGGCTCTTAGGGATGGCTACACCTTC
>many|.|TRBV10-3|TRBJ2-7
CAISKTQGGGSYEQYF
TGTGCCATCAGCAAGACCCAGGGAGGAGGGTCCTACGAGCAGTACTTC
>many|TRBD1|TRBV7-2|TRBJ2-5
CASSWRTGVNGETQYF
TGTGCCAGCAGTTGGAGAACAGGGGTGAATGGAGAGACCCAGTACTTC
>.|.|TRBV27|TRBJ2-2
CASSPRNFYTGELFF
TGTGCCAGCAGTCCCCGGAACTTTTACACCGGGGAGCTGTTTTTT
>few|TRBD1|TRBV30|TRBJ1-3
CAWSRPGQSGNTIYF
TGTGCCTGGAGCAGACCGGGACAGAGTGGAAACACCATATATTTT
>.|TRBD1|TRBV20-1|TRBJ2-5
CSARDGTGARETQYF
TGCAGTGCTAGAGATGGGACAGGGGCGAGGGAGACCCAGTACTTC
>few|.|TRBV5-1|TRBJ2-7
CASSLLAGEQYF
TGCGCCAGCAGCTTATTGGCCGGCGAGCAGTACTTC
>few|TRBD1|TRBV2|TRBJ1-5
CASSLTGDRDRVNQPQHF
TGTGCCAGCAGTCTTACAGGAGATCGGGACAGGGTAAATCAGCCCCAGCATTTT
>many|TRBD1|TRBV5-1|TRBJ2-3
CASSSAQTGSTDTQYF
TGCGCCAGCAGCTCGGCCCAGACAGGGAGCACAGATACGCAGTATTTT
>many|.|TRBV3-1|TRBJ2-1
CASSPATNPVWGDEQFF
TGTGCCAGCAGCCCCGCGACAAACCCTGTGTGGGGGGATGAGCAGTTCTTC
>many|.|TRBV3-1|TRBJ2-7
CASSPALGTSYEQYF
TGTGCCAGCAGCCCGGCACTAGGGACTTCCTACGAGCAGTACTTC
>.|TRBD1|TRBV19|TRBJ1-2
CASSIPGQGLRGHYGYTF
TGTGCCAGTAGTATCCCCGGACAGGGACTACGCGGGCACTATGGCTACACCTTC
>few|.|TRBV6-4|TRBJ1-5
CASSDSGLYPPQHF
TGTGCCAGCAGTGACTCGGGGCTTTATCCGCCCCAGCATTTT
>many|TRBD2|TRBV7-3|TRBJ2-2
CASSSPRTSGRRELFF
TGTGCCAGCAGCTCTCCCCGGACTAGCGGGAGGAGGGAGCTGTTTTTT
>many|TRBD1|TRBV4-3|TRBJ2-1
CASKQGGVNEQFF
TGCGCCAGCAAACAGGGGGGAGTGAATGAGCAGTTCTTC
>.|.|TRBV9|TRBJ2-5
CASSPGQLSETQYF
TGTGCCAGCAGCCCTGGGCAACTTTCGGAGACCCAGTACTTC
>.|TRBD1|TRBV6-4|TRBJ2-2
CASSGTGFGGELFF
TGTGCCAGCAGCGGGACAGGGTTTGGCGGGGAGCTGTTTTTT
>.|TRBD1|TRBV2|TRBJ1-6
CASSNRGFNSPLHF
TGTGCCAGCAGCAACAGGGGTTTCAATTCACCCCTCCACTTT
>few|TRBD1|TRBV7-6|TRBJ1-1
CASSPPDARDRVRDTEAFF
TGTGCCAGCAGCCCCCCCGACGCCCGGGACAGGGTAAGGGACACTGAAGCTTTCTTT
>once|TRBD2|TRBV4-3|TRBJ2-3
CASSQDGSGRSDTQYF
TGCGCCAGCAGCCAAGATGGAAGCGGGAGATCAGATACGCAGTATTTT
>many|TRBD1|TRBV12-3/TRBV12-4|TRBJ1-3
CASGGTGHGNTIYF
TGTGCCAGCGGGGGGACAGGGCATGGAAACACCATATATTTT
>many|.|TRBV10-3|TRBJ2-7
CAITQGRDEQYF
TGTGCCATCACGCAGGGGCGAGACGAGCAGTACTTC
>.|TRBD2|TRBV9|TRBJ2-3
CASSVSGGPGDTQYF
TGTGCCAGCAGCGTATCGGGGGGGCCAGGAGATACGCAGTATTTT